The 15 T cell receptor beta chains reported below all come from one sample, sequenced in a study of human T cells and chemical hapten exposure. Time point here: patch test 2, 6 weeks after DPC sensitization. Noted treatment: therapeutic diphenylcyclopropenone sensitization with weekly scalp DPC. TCRdb reprocessed the RACE reads via MiXCR and lists one record per CDR3 protein. There are 140,000 or so distinct CDR3 sequences in the sample; 10% to 15% occur only once, and around 1.4% lies in the top ten. Sequences were derived from whole blood, sampled in connection with sensitization to the hapten diphenylcyclopropenone (DPC). All receptors derive from a woman in her forties or fifties with alopecia areata. Some clones in this sample may be carry-over from other donors' samples.

The rearrangement joins TRBV20-1 to TRBJ1-5; 10 nucleotides line up with TRBD1. The germline V gene encodes CDR1 DFQATT and CDR2 SNEGSKA (reference sequence). This CDR3 region has 16 residues. With 1 base clipped from V and 6 bases from J, the junction kept 9 bases outside the gene matches. CDR3 in amino acids: CSARAPTGGVGQPQHF. CDR3 coding DNA: TGCAGTGCTAGAGCACCGACAGGGGGCGTCGGTCAGCCCCAGCATTTT.

The chain has TRBV11-3 and TRBJ2-7; no definite D call. This CDR3 is 15 amino acids long. Trimming left V 1 base short and J 1 base short, with 11 bases between. CDR1 is SGHNT and CDR2 is YENEEA in the germline V gene. CDR3 DNA: TGTGCCAGCAGCTTAGTGTCCGTAGGATCCTACGAGCAGTACTTC. Translation gives CASSLVSVGSYEQYF.

This clonotype was counted between two and nine times. CDR3 coding DNA: TGCGCCAGCAGCCAAGCTCTAGCGGTCTCCTACGAGCAGTACTTC. Its translation: CASSQALAVSYEQYF. The chain couples TRBV4-1 to TRBJ2-7; 7 nucleotides align to TRBD2. V shed 1 base and J 0 bases; nucleotides not matched to a gene: 3. Germline assignment: CDR1 MGHRA and CDR2 YSYEKL. This CDR3 has 15 amino acids.

This chain links TRBV9 with TRBJ2-6, with a weak D call TRBD1 (6 bases). The germline V gene has CDR1 SGDLS and CDR2 YYNGEE. CDR3 length: 16 amino acids. V lost 2 bases and J 0 bases, leaving 9 bases between the germline ends. The CDR3 reads CASSVTDSSGANVLTF. The CDR3, as DNA: TGTGCCAGCAGCGTTACGGACAGCTCTGGGGCCAACGTCCTGACTTTC.

The chain employs TRBV11-2 and TRBJ2-3; tentative D call: TRBD2 (5 bases). V shed 5 bases and J shed 1 base, with 13 bases lying between them. CDR1 is SGHAT, CDR2 FQNNGV, per germline. The CDR3 has 15 residues. The CDR3 region is CASSTRLSGTDTQYF. In DNA, the CDR3 is TGTGCCAGCAGCACCCGACTTAGCGGCACAGATACGCAGTATTTT. The whole variable domain, remainder taken from reference TRBV11-2 and TRBJ2-3, is EAGVAQSPRYKIIEKRQSVAFWCNPISGHATLYWYQQILGQGPKLLIQFQNNGVVDDSQLPKDRFSAERLKGVDSTLKIQPAKLEDSAVYLCASSTRLSGTDTQYFGPGTRLTVL.

Turning to this clonotype: One end of the junction fails to match germline, which may point to a read error. CDR3 sequence: CTSSLQGAQNIQYF. Written as DNA, the CDR3 is TGTACCAGCAGTTTACAGGGGGCCCAAAACATTCAGTACTTC. V usage is TRBV6-6 and J usage is TRBJ2-4; TRBD1 aligns across 9 bases. The germline V gene has CDR1 MNHNY and CDR2 SVGAGI (reference sequence). The CDR3 has 14 residues.

This chain links TRBV20-1 with TRBJ1-3; TRBD1 might be the D (6 bases). CDR1 is DFQATT, CDR2 SNEGSKA, per germline (reference sequence). This CDR3 contains 15 residues. Trimming took off 5 bases at V and 2 bases at J, with 16 bases between the two ends. CDR3 nucleotides: TGCAGTGCTCCTAACTTTCGGACAGCTGGAAACACCATATATTTT. It translates to CSAPNFRTAGNTIYF.

The chain recombines TRBV28 with TRBJ1-1; D might be TRBD1 (6 bases). Trimming took off 6 bases at V and 0 bases at J, with 8 bases between the two ends. The germline V gene has CDR1 MDHEN and CDR2 SYDVKM. The CDR3 loop spans 13 amino acids. The CDR3 loop reads CASRGQLNTEAFF. The CDR3 DNA is TGTGCCAGCAGGGGACAATTGAACACTGAAGCTTTCTTT.

This clonotype has a count of ten or more. This chain connects TRBV7-2 to TRBJ1-5; D possibly corresponds to TRBD1 (6 bases). V lost 6 bases and J lost 4, with 10 bases in between. This CDR3 has 13 residues. Germline V lookup: CDR1 SGHTA, CDR2 FQGNSA. CDR3 coding DNA: TGTGCCAGCAGTGGACAGAGAAATCAGCCCCAGCATTTT. This gives the protein CASSGQRNQPQHF.

This clonotype came up a few times. The chain couples TRBV2 to TRBJ2-1; TRBD2 matches at 8 bases. With V trimmed by 0 bases and J by 6 bases, 4 bases remained unmatched. Germline V gene lookup returns CDR1 SNHLY and CDR2 FYNNEI. CDR3 size: 15 residues. CDR3: CASSEASGSFNEQFF. As DNA, the CDR3 is TGTGCCAGCAGTGAAGCGAGCGGGAGTTTCAATGAGCAGTTCTTC.

The chain carries TRBV3-1 and TRBJ2-3; D is ambiguous. In germline, CDR1 is LGHDT, CDR2 YNNKEL (reference sequence). The V gene lost 4 bases and the J gene lost 3 bases, with 17 bases spanning the gap. CDR3 length equals 16 residues. The CDR3 loop reads CASSLLGASVTDTQYF. The DNA for the CDR3 is TGTGCCAGCAGCCTCCTGGGTGCCTCTGTTACAGATACGCAGTATTTT.

J is TRBJ1-2 and V is TRBV11-2; 9 bases fit TRBD1. V shed 5 bases and J 8 bases; nucleotides not matched to a gene: 6. CDR3 length: 13 amino acids. The germline V gene encodes CDR1 SGHAT and CDR2 FQNNGV. In DNA, the CDR3 is TGTGCCAGCAGCCCCCGACAGGGGGTAGGCTACACCTTC. Encoded protein: CASSPRQGVGYTF.

The gene calls are TRBV9 and TRBJ1-1; D unresolved. Trimming shortened V by 0 bases and J by 5 bases, and 11 bases separated the two germline ends. This CDR3 contains 14 residues. CDR1 is SGDLS, CDR2 YYNGEE, per germline. The CDR3 here is CASSVAPSRTEAFF. For the CDR3, the DNA is TGTGCCAGCAGCGTAGCCCCCAGTAGAACTGAAGCTTTCTTT.

The V call is TRBV20-1, the J call TRBJ2-2, with TRBD1 matching 9 bases. V dropped 3 bases and J dropped 4; count of bases not matched to a gene: 6. Germline CDR1 is DFQATT and CDR2 is SNEGSKA (reference sequence). The CDR3 length is 15 residues. The CDR3 region has the DNA TGCAGTGCTAGCCCGGGACAGGGAGGCACCGGGGAGCTGTTTTTT. Its protein is CSASPGQGGTGELFF.

This clonotype was detected many times. V gene TRBV3-1 combines with J gene TRBJ2-7; D is perhaps TRBD1 (5 bases). CDR3 size: 15 residues. Germline loops: CDR1 LGHDT, CDR2 YNNKEL (reference sequence). Trimming stripped 1 base from V and 4 bases from J, with 14 bases between. In nucleotides, the CDR3 is TGTGCCAGCAGCCAAGGGGCAGGGATGTCTTACGAGCAGTACTTC. Translation gives CASSQGAGMSYEQYF.